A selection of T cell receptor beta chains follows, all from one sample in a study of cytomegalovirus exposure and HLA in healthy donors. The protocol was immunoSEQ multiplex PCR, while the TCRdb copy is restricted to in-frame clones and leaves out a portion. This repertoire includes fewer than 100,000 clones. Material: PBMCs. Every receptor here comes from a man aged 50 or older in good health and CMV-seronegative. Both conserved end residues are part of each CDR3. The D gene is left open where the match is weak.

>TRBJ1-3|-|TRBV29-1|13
TGCAGCGTTGCTAGCAGCTCTGGAAACACCATATATTTT
CSVASSSGNTIYF
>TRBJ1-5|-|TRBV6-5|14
TGTGCCAGCAGCCGGGGGGATTCTTATCAGCCCCAGCATTTT
CASSRGDSYQPQHF
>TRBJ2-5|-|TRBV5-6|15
TGTGCCAGCAGCTTGGCTACTGCGGGGCAAGAGACCCAGTACTTC
CASSLATAGQETQYF
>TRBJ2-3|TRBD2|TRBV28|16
TGTGCCAGCAGTTTGGGACTAGGGGGGGGGACAGATACGCAGTATTTT
CASSLGLGGGTDTQYF
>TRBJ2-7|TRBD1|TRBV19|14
TGTGCCAGTAGTACTCCGGGACAGAACTACGAGCAGTACTTC
CASSTPGQNYEQYF
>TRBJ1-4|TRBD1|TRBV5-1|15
TGCGCCAGCAGTGGACAGGGGGCGACTAATGAAAAACTGTTTTTT
CASSGQGATNEKLFF
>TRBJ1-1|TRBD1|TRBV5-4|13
TGTGCCAGCAGCATCGACAGGGGTACTGAAGCTTTCTTT
CASSIDRGTEAFF
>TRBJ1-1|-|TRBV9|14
TGTGCCAGCAGCGTAGATTCCCGGGACACTGAAGCTTTCTTT
CASSVDSRDTEAFF
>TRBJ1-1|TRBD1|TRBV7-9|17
TGTGCCAGCAGCTTCCTGCGGGACAGGGGATGGGACACTGAAGCTTTCTTT
CASSFLRDRGWDTEAFF
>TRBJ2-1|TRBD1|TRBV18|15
TGTGCCAGCTCCCTACAGGGGGTTTCCTACAATGAGCAGTTCTTC
CASSLQGVSYNEQFF
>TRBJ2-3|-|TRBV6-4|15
TGTGCCAGCAGTGAAGGCCAGGTTAGCACAGATACGCAGTATTTT
CASSEGQVSTDTQYF
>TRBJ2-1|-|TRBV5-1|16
TGCGCCAGCAGTGTGTACCGGGATACTCTTTACAATGAGCAGTTCTTC
CASSVYRDTLYNEQFF
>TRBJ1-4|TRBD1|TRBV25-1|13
TGTGCCAGCAGACAGGGGGCGCAGGAAAAACTGTTTTTT
CASRQGAQEKLFF
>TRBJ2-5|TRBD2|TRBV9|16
TGTGCCAGCAGCGTAGTAAGCGGGGGGCTTCAAGAGACCCAGTACTTC
CASSVVSGGLQETQYF
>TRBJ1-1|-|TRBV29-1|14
TGCAGCGTTGAATACGGCCGGCCCGGGACTGAAGCTTTCTTT
CSVEYGRPGTEAFF
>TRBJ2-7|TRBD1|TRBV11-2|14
TGTGCCAGCAGCCGTCGGGACAGGGGTTACGGGCAGTACTTC
CASSRRDRGYGQYF
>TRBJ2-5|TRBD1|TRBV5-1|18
TGCGCCAGCAGCTTAGGTTGGGGCTCACAGGGGGACCAAGAGACCCAGTACTTC
CASSLGWGSQGDQETQYF
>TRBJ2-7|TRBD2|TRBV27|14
TGTGCCAGCAGTTTATCGCGGGGGTCCTACGAGCAGTACTTC
CASSLSRGSYEQYF
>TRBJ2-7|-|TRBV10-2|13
TGCGCCAGCGCTGAAACCCCCCGGTCAGAGCAGTACTTC
CASAETPRSEQYF
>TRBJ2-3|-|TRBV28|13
TGTGCCAGCAGCAACTTAAACACAGATACGCAGTATTTT
CASSNLNTDTQYF
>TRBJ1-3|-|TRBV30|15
TGTGCCTGGAGTACCAGGCCCCTCTCTGGAAACACCATATATTTT
CAWSTRPLSGNTIYF
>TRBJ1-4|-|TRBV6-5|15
TGTGCCAGCAGTTACTCGAACCCCAGGGGTGAAAAACTGTTTTTT
CASSYSNPRGEKLFF
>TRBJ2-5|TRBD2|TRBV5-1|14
TGCGCCAGTAAACTAGCGGGGGGGCGAGAGACCCAGTACTTC
CASKLAGGRETQYF
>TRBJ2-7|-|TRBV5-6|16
TGTGCCAGCAGCTTGGCCCTACAGGACTACTCCTACGAGCAGTACTTC
CASSLALQDYSYEQYF
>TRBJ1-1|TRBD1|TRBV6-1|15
TGTGCCAGCAGGTCAGGGACAGAGTCGAACACTGAAGCTTTCTTT
CASRSGTESNTEAFF
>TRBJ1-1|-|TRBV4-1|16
TGCGCCAGCAGCCAAGATCCCCAGGGCCAGAACACTGAAGCTTTCTTT
CASSQDPQGQNTEAFF
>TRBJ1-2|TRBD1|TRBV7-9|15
TGTGCCAGCACCCTACCGGGACAGGGAAGTAGCGGCTACACCTTC
CASTLPGQGSSGYTF
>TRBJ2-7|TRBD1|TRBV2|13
TGTGCCAGCATCCAGGATGGGGGACAGGAGCAGTACTTC
CASIQDGGQEQYF
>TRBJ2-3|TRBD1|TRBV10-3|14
TGTGCCATCAGGGGGGACAGGCAAGGAGATACGCAGTATTTT
CAIRGDRQGDTQYF
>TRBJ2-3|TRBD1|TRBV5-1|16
TGCGCCAGCAGCGGCAGGCCACAGGGGGGTACAGATACGCAGTATTTT
CASSGRPQGGTDTQYF
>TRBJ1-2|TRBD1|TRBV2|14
TGTGCCAGCAGCTGGACAGGGGGCGCGAGTGGCTACACCTTC
CASSWTGGASGYTF
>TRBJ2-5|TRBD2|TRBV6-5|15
TGTGCCAGCAGGAGACTAGCGGGGGCTCAAGAGACCCAGTACTTC
CASRRLAGAQETQYF
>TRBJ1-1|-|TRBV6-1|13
TGTGCCAGCAGTGAAGTTCTGGCAGGTGAAGCTTTCTTT
CASSEVLAGEAFF
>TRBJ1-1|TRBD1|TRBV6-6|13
TGTGCCAGCACCAGACAGGGAGGCCCTGAAGCTTTCTTT
CASTRQGGPEAFF
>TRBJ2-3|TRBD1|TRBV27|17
TGTGCCAGCAGTCCCAGGACAGGGGGGAGGCGGACAGATACGCAGTATTTT
CASSPRTGGRRTDTQYF
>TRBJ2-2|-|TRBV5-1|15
TGCGCCAGCAGCTTGCTGTACCGGAGCACCGGGGAGCTGTTTTTT
CASSLLYRSTGELFF
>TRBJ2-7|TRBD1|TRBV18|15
TGTGCCAGCTCATCGGGACAGGGGGCCGCCTACGAGCAGTACTTC
CASSSGQGAAYEQYF
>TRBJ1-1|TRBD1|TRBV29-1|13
TGCAGCGTTGCCCGACAGGGGAACACTGAAGCTTTCTTT
CSVARQGNTEAFF
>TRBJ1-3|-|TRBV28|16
TGTGCCAGCAGTCCCTATTGGACAGAGGATGGAAACACCATATATTTT
CASSPYWTEDGNTIYF
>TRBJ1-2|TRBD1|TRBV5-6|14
TGTGCCAGCGGCCGCCAGGGGGCAGGGTATGGCTACACCTTC
CASGRQGAGYGYTF
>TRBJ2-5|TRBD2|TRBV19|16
TGTGCCAGTAGTATGGTAGCGGGACCCGGACGGCAGACCCAGTACTTC
CASSMVAGPGRQTQYF
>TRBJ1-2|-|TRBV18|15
TGTGCCAGCTCACCCCCATGGGGGCGAGACTATGGCTACACCTTC
CASSPPWGRDYGYTF